This T cell receptor (beta chain) emerged from a study of CD8 T cells in Susac syndrome. Study-wide findings and caveats: The study conceded that relatively few individuals underwent its TCR sequencing and HLA analysis.

This clonotype was seen a single time. Antigen specificity is unknown. Germline V lookup: CDR1 LNHDA, CDR2 SQIVND (reference sequence). The CDR3 length is 14 residues. The germline V and J ends were trimmed by 7 bases and 7 bases, with 16 bases remaining between them. Random hexamers primed reverse transcription of about 0.5 to 1 ug RNA. Amplification of the TCR beta CDR3 was carried out by immunoSEQ multiplex PCR, which spanned a total of 54 Vbeta and 13 Jbeta segments. Using its own MiXCR run on the immunoSEQ multiplex PCR reads, TCRdb lists one record per CDR3 protein. Of more than 200,000 distinct CDR3 sequences listed, over 85% were seen once; the top ten hold 0.07% to 0.09%. The sequenced target, TCR beta, came from blood CD8+ and CD4+ T cells. TEMRA cells were enriched by FACS, while CD8+ and CD4+ T cells were obtained through a negative isolation that was performed magnetically.

The V gene is TRBV19, the J gene TRBJ1-4; tentatively, D is TRBD1 (5 bases). Sequencing was done on a sample of CD4+ T cells from PBMCs. The TCR originated in a human donor with multiple sclerosis. This CDR3 is CASTKGRSGEKLFF. The CDR3, as DNA: TGTGCCAGTACCAAGGGGAGATCTGGTGAAAAACTGTTTTTT.